This TCR beta chain was profiled in a study of molecular identifiers for immune sequencing clone quantification. Libraries from naive CD8 cells were generated from approximately 20,000 to 1,000,000 sorted cells (with 10%, 30% or 50% RNA). CD8+CD4-CCR7+CD45RA+ sorting gave the naive CD8 T cells. Listed TCR primers, together with previously described methods, were used for the bulk TCR libraries. TCRdb re-analysed the PCR reads in MiXCR, keeping a single row per CDR3 protein. This sample has approximately 630,000 distinct CDR3 sequences, with about 25% found just once. Germline V lookup: CDR1 LGHDT, CDR2 YNNKEL (reference sequence). V trimming: 4 bases; J trimming: 2 bases; junction bases outside the gene matches: 9. This CDR3 is 16 amino acids long.

The receptor was derived from a human donor in good health. Some libraries in this study had Jurkat cell RNA spiked in. The material sequenced was naive CD8+ T cells from blood, with Jurkat cell RNA spiked in. Documented subset: FACS-sorted CD8+CD4-CCR7+CD45RA+ naive T cells. The V gene is TRBV3-1, the J gene TRBJ2-7, with TRBD2 matching 9 bases. CDR3: CASSPPEAGGAYEQYF. The CDR3 DNA is TGTGCCAGCAGCCCCCCGGAGGCGGGAGGGGCCTACGAGCAGTACTTC.